This is a list of T cell receptor beta chains from one sample in a study of T cells in tuberculosis. The assay was immunoSEQ multiplex PCR, and TCRdb's table has in-frame clones only and misses some. This sample has roughly 34,000 clones, with around 95% found just once. The source material was PBMCs. All receptors derive from a donor between 5 and 29 years old with latent tuberculosis or without tuberculosis infection. CDR3s include the opening cysteine and the closing phenylalanine or tryptophan. Fields, in order: clone size, J gene, V gene, D gene, CDR3 protein, CDR3 DNA. D genes are given only for firm matches. Clone sizes are given selectively: once, few, many, or a class where the clone is expanded.

abundance: .
j_gene: TRBJ1-4
v_gene: TRBV5-1
d_gene: TRBD1
CDR3aa: CASSLEGQGSTNEKLFF
CDR3nt: TGCGCCAGCAGCTTGGAGGGACAGGGGTCAACTAATGAAAAACTGTTTTTT

abundance: .
j_gene: TRBJ1-4
v_gene: TRBV7-8
d_gene: .
CDR3aa: CASSPLTGLNEKLFF
CDR3nt: TGTGCCAGCAGCCCCCTGACAGGCTTAAATGAAAAACTGTTTTTT

abundance: .
j_gene: TRBJ2-5
v_gene: TRBV9
d_gene: TRBD2
CDR3aa: CASSDGRAGGSGTQYF
CDR3nt: TGTGCCAGCAGCGATGGACGAGCGGGGGGGTCCGGGACCCAGTACTTC

abundance: .
j_gene: TRBJ1-1
v_gene: TRBV30
d_gene: TRBD1
CDR3aa: CAWSLGGGEGGAFF
CDR3nt: TGTGCCTGGAGTCTAGGAGGGGGCGAAGGGGGAGCTTTCTTT

abundance: once
j_gene: TRBJ2-2
v_gene: TRBV7-9
d_gene: TRBD2
CDR3aa: CASSWDYLTGELFF
CDR3nt: TGTGCCAGCAGCTGGGACTACCTCACCGGGGAGCTGTTTTTT

abundance: .
j_gene: TRBJ1-1
v_gene: TRBV29-1
d_gene: .
CDR3aa: CSVGRGGEAFTEAFF
CDR3nt: TGCAGCGTGGGTAGGGGGGGGGAGGCCTTCACTGAAGCTTTCTTT

abundance: .
j_gene: TRBJ2-2
v_gene: TRBV6-5
d_gene: .
CDR3aa: CASSFRGTGELFF
CDR3nt: TGTGCCAGCAGCTTTCGGGGTACCGGGGAGCTGTTTTTT

abundance: once
j_gene: TRBJ1-1
v_gene: TRBV5-1
d_gene: .
CDR3aa: CASSSQGFTEAFF
CDR3nt: TGCGCCAGCAGCTCCCAGGGGTTCACTGAAGCTTTCTTT

abundance: .
j_gene: TRBJ1-1
v_gene: TRBV19
d_gene: .
CDR3aa: CASSEPPEGITEAFF
CDR3nt: TGTGCCAGTAGTGAACCCCCGGAGGGGATCACTGAAGCTTTCTTT

abundance: .
j_gene: TRBJ2-2
v_gene: TRBV5-1
d_gene: .
CDR3aa: CASSLVGGLINTGELFF
CDR3nt: TGCGCCAGCAGCTTAGTAGGGGGATTGATAAACACCGGGGAGCTGTTTTTT

abundance: .
j_gene: TRBJ2-5
v_gene: TRBV7-2
d_gene: .
CDR3aa: CASSLAVGAETQYF
CDR3nt: TGTGCCAGCAGCTTAGCGGTGGGGGCGGAGACCCAGTACTTC

abundance: .
j_gene: TRBJ1-4
v_gene: TRBV6-6
d_gene: TRBD1
CDR3aa: CASSYSTGGLFF
CDR3nt: TGTGCCAGCAGTTACTCAACAGGGGGACTGTTTTTT

abundance: once
j_gene: TRBJ2-7
v_gene: TRBV30
d_gene: .
CDR3aa: CAWSRWGHSDEQYF
CDR3nt: TGTGCCTGGAGTAGATGGGGCCATTCGGACGAGCAGTACTTC